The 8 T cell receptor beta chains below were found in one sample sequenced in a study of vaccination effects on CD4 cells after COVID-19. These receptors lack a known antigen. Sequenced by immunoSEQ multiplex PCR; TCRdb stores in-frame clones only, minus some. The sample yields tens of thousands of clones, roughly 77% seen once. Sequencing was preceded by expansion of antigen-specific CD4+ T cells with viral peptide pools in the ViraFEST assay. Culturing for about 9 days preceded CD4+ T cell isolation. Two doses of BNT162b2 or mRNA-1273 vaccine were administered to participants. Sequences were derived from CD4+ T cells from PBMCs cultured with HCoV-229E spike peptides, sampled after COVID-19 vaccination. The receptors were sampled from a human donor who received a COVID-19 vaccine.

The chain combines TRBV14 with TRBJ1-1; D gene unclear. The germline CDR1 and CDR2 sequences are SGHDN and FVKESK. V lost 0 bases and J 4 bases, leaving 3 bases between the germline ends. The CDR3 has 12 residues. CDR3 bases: TGTGCCAGCAGCCAAGATACCACTGAAGCTTTCTTT. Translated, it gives CASSQDTTEAFF. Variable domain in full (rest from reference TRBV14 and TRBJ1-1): EAGVTQFPSHSVIEKGQTVTLRCDPISGHDNLYWYRRVMGKEIKFLLHFVKESKQDESGMPNNRFLAERTGGTYSTLKVQPAELEDSGVYFCASSQDTTEAFFGQGTRLTVV.

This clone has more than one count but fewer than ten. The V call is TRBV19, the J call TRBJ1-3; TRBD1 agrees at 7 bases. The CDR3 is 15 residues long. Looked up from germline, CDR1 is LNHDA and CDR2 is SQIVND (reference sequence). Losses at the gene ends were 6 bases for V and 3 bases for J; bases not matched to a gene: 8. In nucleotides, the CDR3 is TGTGCCAGTAGGAAGACAGGGAACCTTGGAAACACCATATATTTT. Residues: CASRKTGNLGNTIYF.

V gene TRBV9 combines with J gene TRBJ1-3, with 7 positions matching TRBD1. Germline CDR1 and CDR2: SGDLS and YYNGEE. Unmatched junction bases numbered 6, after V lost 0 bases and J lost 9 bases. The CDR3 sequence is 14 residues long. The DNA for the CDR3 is TGTGCCAGCAGCGTAGGACAGGGCTTGAGCACCATATATTTT. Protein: CASSVGQGLSTIYF. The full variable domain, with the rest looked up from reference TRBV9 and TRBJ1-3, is DSGVTQTPKHLITATGQRVTLRCSPRSGDLSVYWYQQSLDQGLQFLIQYYNGEERAKGNILERFSAQQFPDLHSELNLSSLELGDSALYFCASSVGQGLSTIYFGEGSWLTVV.

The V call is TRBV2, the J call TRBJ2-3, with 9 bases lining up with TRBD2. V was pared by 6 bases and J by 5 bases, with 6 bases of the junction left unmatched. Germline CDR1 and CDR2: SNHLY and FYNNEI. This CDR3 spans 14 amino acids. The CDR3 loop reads CASRKRGEEDTQYF. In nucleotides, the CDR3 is TGTGCCAGCAGGAAGCGGGGGGAAGAAGATACGCAGTATTTT.

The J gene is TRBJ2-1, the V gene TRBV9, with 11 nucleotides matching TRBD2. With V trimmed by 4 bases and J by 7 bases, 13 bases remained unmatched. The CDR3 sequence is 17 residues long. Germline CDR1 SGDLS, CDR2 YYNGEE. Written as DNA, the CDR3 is TGTGCCAGCAGCATAACCTTAGCGGGAGGGTTGTATAATGAGCAGTTCTTC. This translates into CASSITLAGGLYNEQFF. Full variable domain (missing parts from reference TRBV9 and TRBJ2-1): DSGVTQTPKHLITATGQRVTLRCSPRSGDLSVYWYQQSLDQGLQFLIQYYNGEERAKGNILERFSAQQFPDLHSELNLSSLELGDSALYFCASSITLAGGLYNEQFFGPGTRLTVL.

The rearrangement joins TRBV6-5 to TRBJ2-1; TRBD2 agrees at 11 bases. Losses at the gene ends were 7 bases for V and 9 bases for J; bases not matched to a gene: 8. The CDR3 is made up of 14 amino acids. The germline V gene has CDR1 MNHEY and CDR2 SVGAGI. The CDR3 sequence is CASTLAGGNGEQFF. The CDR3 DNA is TGTGCCAGCACTCTAGCGGGAGGTAATGGTGAGCAGTTCTTC.

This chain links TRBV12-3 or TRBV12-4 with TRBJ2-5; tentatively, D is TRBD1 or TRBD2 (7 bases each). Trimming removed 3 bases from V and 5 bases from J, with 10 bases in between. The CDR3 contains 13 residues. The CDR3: CASSLQGGETQYF. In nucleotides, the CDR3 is TGTGCCAGCAGTTTGCAGGGGGGGGAGACCCAGTACTTC.

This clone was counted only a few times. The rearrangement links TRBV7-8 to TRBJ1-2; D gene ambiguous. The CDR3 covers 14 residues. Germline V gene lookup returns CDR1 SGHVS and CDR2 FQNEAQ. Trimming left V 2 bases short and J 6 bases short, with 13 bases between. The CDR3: CASSLQEFVDGYTF. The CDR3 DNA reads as TGTGCCAGCAGCTTACAGGAATTTGTTGATGGCTACACCTTC.